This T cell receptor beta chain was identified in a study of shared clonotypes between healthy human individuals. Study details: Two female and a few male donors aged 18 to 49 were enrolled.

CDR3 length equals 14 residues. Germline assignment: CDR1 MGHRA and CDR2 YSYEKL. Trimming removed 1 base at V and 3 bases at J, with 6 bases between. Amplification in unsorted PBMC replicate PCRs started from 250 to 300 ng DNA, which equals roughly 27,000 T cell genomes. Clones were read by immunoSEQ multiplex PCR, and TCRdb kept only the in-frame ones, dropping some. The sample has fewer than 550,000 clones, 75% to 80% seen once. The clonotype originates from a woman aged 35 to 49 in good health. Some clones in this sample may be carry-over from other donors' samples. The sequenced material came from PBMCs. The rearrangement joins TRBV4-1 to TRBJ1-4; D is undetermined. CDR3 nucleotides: TGCGCCAGCAGCCAAGCGGGGTCTAATGAAAAACTGTTTTTT. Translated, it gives CASSQAGSNEKLFF.